These T cell receptor beta chains were read from a single sample in a study of cytomegalovirus exposure and HLA in healthy donors. TCRdb's table, derived via immunoSEQ multiplex PCR, lists solely in-frame clones and lacks some. The sample holds 200,000 to 250,000 clones, more than 60% seen once. Sequencing used PBMCs. These receptors were collected from a girl aged 2-10 years in good health and CMV-seronegative. Each CDR3 is given with its conserved first and last residue. A D gene is named only where the DNA matches it firmly. A clone size is listed for some rows: how often the clone was seen (once, few, many), or a class if it is expanded.

abundance: .
j_gene: TRBJ1-5
v_gene: TRBV27
d_gene: .
len: 15
CDR3aa: CASSNSVPPRQPQHF
CDR3nt: TGTGCCAGCAGTAACTCTGTCCCCCCACGGCAGCCCCAGCATTTT

abundance: .
j_gene: TRBJ2-5
v_gene: TRBV5-1
d_gene: TRBD2
len: 14
CDR3aa: CASSFLAGRETQYF
CDR3nt: TGCGCCAGCAGCTTTCTAGCGGGACGAGAGACCCAGTACTTC

abundance: .
j_gene: TRBJ2-1
v_gene: TRBV5-4
d_gene: TRBD1
len: 12
CDR3aa: CASSFIDQGEFF
CDR3nt: TGTGCCAGCAGCTTTATCGACCAGGGGGAATTCTTC

abundance: .
j_gene: TRBJ2-7
v_gene: TRBV7-9
d_gene: .
len: 14
CDR3aa: CASSESRGEYEQYF
CDR3nt: TGTGCCAGCAGCGAGAGCAGGGGAGAGTACGAGCAGTACTTC

abundance: .
j_gene: TRBJ1-1
v_gene: TRBV27
d_gene: TRBD1
len: 17
CDR3aa: CASSLDRAGAFGTEAFF
CDR3nt: TGTGCCAGCAGTTTAGACAGGGCCGGGGCTTTCGGAACTGAAGCTTTCTTT

abundance: .
j_gene: TRBJ2-7
v_gene: TRBV18
d_gene: TRBD1
len: 13
CDR3aa: CASSPGQGDEQYF
CDR3nt: TGTGCCAGCTCACCGGGACAGGGCGACGAGCAGTACTTC

abundance: .
j_gene: TRBJ2-7
v_gene: TRBV19
d_gene: .
len: 14
CDR3aa: CASSTRGYPYEQYF
CDR3nt: TGTGCCAGTAGTACCCGAGGGTACCCCTACGAGCAGTACTTC

abundance: .
j_gene: TRBJ2-7
v_gene: TRBV2
d_gene: TRBD2
len: 13
CDR3aa: CASSPGTSVKQYF
CDR3nt: TGTGCCAGCAGCCCCGGGACTAGCGTAAAGCAGTACTTC

abundance: .
j_gene: TRBJ1-5
v_gene: TRBV5-6
d_gene: .
len: 14
CDR3aa: CASSSIDSNRPQHF
CDR3nt: TGTGCCAGCAGCTCTATCGATTCCAATCGGCCCCAGCATTTT

abundance: .
j_gene: TRBJ2-5
v_gene: TRBV11-2
d_gene: TRBD2
len: 15
CDR3aa: CASSQSGGAIKTQYF
CDR3nt: TGTGCCAGCAGCCAGAGCGGGGGGGCCATAAAGACCCAGTACTTC

abundance: .
j_gene: TRBJ2-5
v_gene: TRBV7-9
d_gene: .
len: 12
CDR3aa: CSSDSPQETQYF
CDR3nt: TGTTCCAGCGACAGTCCCCAAGAGACCCAGTACTTC

abundance: .
j_gene: TRBJ1-4
v_gene: TRBV25-1
d_gene: TRBD1
len: 14
CDR3aa: CASRGTGVGEKLFF
CDR3nt: TGTGCCAGCAGAGGAACAGGGGTCGGAGAAAAACTGTTTTTT

abundance: .
j_gene: TRBJ2-5
v_gene: TRBV5-1
d_gene: .
len: 13
CDR3aa: CASSFGGLETQYF
CDR3nt: TGCGCCAGCAGCTTCGGGGGGCTGGAGACCCAGTACTTC

abundance: .
j_gene: TRBJ2-1
v_gene: TRBV7-6
d_gene: TRBD1
len: 15
CDR3aa: CASSQGGELFNEQFF
CDR3nt: TGTGCCAGCAGCCAAGGGGGCGAGTTGTTCAATGAGCAGTTCTTC

abundance: .
j_gene: TRBJ1-1
v_gene: TRBV10-2
d_gene: TRBD1
len: 14
CDR3aa: CASSGDSLNTEAFF
CDR3nt: TGCGCCAGCAGTGGGGACAGCCTGAACACTGAAGCTTTCTTT

abundance: few
j_gene: TRBJ2-3
v_gene: TRBV18
d_gene: TRBD2
len: 18
CDR3aa: CASSPPGLAGGKMDTQYF
CDR3nt: TGTGCCAGCTCACCACCTGGGCTAGCGGGGGGAAAAATGGATACGCAGTATTTT

abundance: .
j_gene: TRBJ2-2
v_gene: TRBV6-4
d_gene: .
len: 14
CDR3aa: CASSESCATGELFF
CDR3nt: TGTGCCAGCAGTGAGAGTTGCGCCACCGGGGAGCTGTTTTTT

abundance: .
j_gene: TRBJ1-4
v_gene: TRBV27
d_gene: .
len: 16
CDR3aa: CASTLAGQATNEKLFF
CDR3nt: TGTGCCAGCACCCTCGCAGGGCAGGCAACTAATGAAAAACTGTTTTTT

abundance: .
j_gene: TRBJ1-5
v_gene: TRBV21-1
d_gene: .
len: 12
CDR3aa: CASSISNQPQHF
CDR3nt: TGTGCCAGCAGCATAAGCAATCAGCCCCAGCATTTT

abundance: few
j_gene: TRBJ1-2
v_gene: TRBV19
d_gene: .
len: 15
CDR3aa: CASSSDSGIFWGYTF
CDR3nt: TGTGCCAGTAGTTCGGACAGTGGAATCTTCTGGGGCTACACCTTC

abundance: .
j_gene: TRBJ1-2
v_gene: TRBV4-1
d_gene: .
len: 13
CDR3aa: CASSQAGGDGYTF
CDR3nt: TGCGCCAGCAGCCAAGCCGGAGGGGACGGCTACACCTTC

abundance: once
j_gene: TRBJ1-5
v_gene: TRBV27
d_gene: TRBD1
len: 17
CDR3aa: CASSRLTDRGQYQPQHF
CDR3nt: TGTGCCAGCAGCCGACTAACCGACAGGGGCCAGTACCAGCCCCAGCATTTT

abundance: once
j_gene: TRBJ1-2
v_gene: TRBV7-9
d_gene: .
len: 12
CDR3aa: CSSSPEVYGYTF
CDR3nt: TGTTCCAGCAGCCCCGAGGTCTATGGCTACACCTTC

abundance: .
j_gene: TRBJ1-2
v_gene: TRBV5-1
d_gene: .
len: 13
CDR3aa: CASSLAGGYGYTF
CDR3nt: TGCGCCAGCAGCTTGGCCGGGGGCTATGGCTACACCTTC

abundance: .
j_gene: TRBJ1-5
v_gene: TRBV2
d_gene: .
len: 15
CDR3aa: CASRGFAGFPQPQHF
CDR3nt: TGTGCCAGCAGGGGATTTGCGGGGTTCCCTCAGCCCCAGCATTTT

abundance: .
j_gene: TRBJ1-2
v_gene: TRBV5-4
d_gene: .
len: 12
CDR3aa: CASSRGERSYTF
CDR3nt: TGTGCCAGCAGCCGGGGTGAGAGGAGCTACACCTTC